The 28 T cell receptor beta chains given below trace back to one sample, sequenced in a study of blood T cells in healthy people across ages. A J-beta primer mix and a sample-barcoded 5' primer were used in a second PCR of roughly 7 to 12 cycles. TCRdb independently ran MiXCR on the 5' RACE reads; one entry per CDR3 protein. The repertoire includes about a million distinct CDR3 sequences, under 40% of them detected once, and 10% to 15% sits in the top ten. Sequenced: blood. The receptor set was obtained from a man aged 18 to 29 in good health.

V is TRBV4-3 and J is TRBJ2-7; 11 bases are a match to TRBD2. Trimming removed 6 bases from V and 1 base from J; junction bases left unmatched: 8. The CDR3 has 16 residues. Germline V gene lookup returns CDR1 LGHNA and CDR2 YSLEER. CDR3 nucleotides: TGCGCCAGCAGTCCTCATGGGACTAGCGGATCCTACGAGCAGTACTTC. Residues: CASSPHGTSGSYEQYF.

The chain couples TRBV12-5 to TRBJ1-2, with 12 bases that match TRBD1. This CDR3 has 17 residues. Germline lookup yields CDR1 LGHNT and CDR2 FRNRAP. The J segment lost 8 bases and the V segment lost 2 bases, leaving 12 bases of the junction unmatched. The CDR3 here is CASGLLLPGQGAKGYTF. DNA for the CDR3: TGTGCTAGTGGTTTGTTACTACCGGGACAGGGGGCGAAGGGCTACACCTTC.

A few counts support this clonotype. This CDR3 is CSVDRGEGRGYTEAFF. In DNA, the CDR3 is TGCAGCGTTGACAGGGGGGAAGGCAGGGGGTACACTGAAGCTTTCTTT. The chain combines TRBV29-1 with TRBJ1-1; 7 bases are a match to TRBD1. The CDR3 is 16 amino acids. The V gene's germline CDR1 is SQVTM and CDR2 ANQGSEA. The ends lost 3 bases at V and 3 bases at J; junction bases unmatched: 13.

The rearrangement links TRBV7-2 to TRBJ1-2; tentative D call: TRBD1 (5 bases). This CDR3 has 14 residues. Germline CDR1 reads SGHTA; CDR2 reads FQGNSA. V gave up 6 bases and J gave up 7 bases, with 18 bases separating them. CDR3 in amino acids: CASSAPSGGGGYTF. CDR3 nucleotide sequence: TGTGCCAGCAGTGCCCCCTCTGGGGGAGGTGGCTACACCTTC. The full variable domain, completed using reference TRBV7-2 and TRBJ1-2, is GAGVSQSPSNKVTEKGKDVELRCDPISGHTALYWYRQSLGQGLEFLIYFQGNSAPDKSGLPSDRFSAERTGGSVSTLTIQRTQQEDSAVYLCASSAPSGGGGYTFGSGTRLTVV.

This rearrangement joins TRBV20-1 to TRBJ2-3; no clear D. The CDR3 sequence is 13 residues long. V lost 4 bases, J lost 2 bases, and 10 bases lay in between. Germline CDR1 reads DFQATT; CDR2 reads SNEGSKA (reference sequence). The CDR3 nucleotides read TGCAGTGCTACGACCCTGGTCACAGATACGCAGTATTTT. As protein: CSATTLVTDTQYF.

V is TRBV6-2 or TRBV6-3 and J is TRBJ1-1; unclear D gene. The CDR3 totals 13 residues. V was pared by 2 bases and J by 1 base, with 5 bases between. The V gene's germline CDR1 is MNHEY and CDR2 SVGEGT. CDR3 nucleotide sequence: TGTGCCAGCAGTTACAAGGGGAACACTGAAGCTTTCTTT. This translates into CASSYKGNTEAFF.

This rearrangement joins TRBV7-9 to TRBJ2-7; D uncertain. The CDR3 is 12 residues long. The V gene's germline CDR1 is SEHNR and CDR2 FQNEAQ (reference sequence). V lost 7 bases and J lost 0, with 7 bases in between. CDR3 nucleotide sequence: TGTGCCAGCACAGGAAACTCCTACGAGCAGTACTTC. Protein product: CASTGNSYEQYF.

The sample holds a few counts of this clonotype. This chain links TRBV7-2 with TRBJ2-2, with TRBD2 matching 8 bases. Trimming at V came to 3 bases and at J to 4 bases, leaving 4 bases not matched to a gene. Germline CDR1 reads SGHTA; CDR2 reads FQGNSA. CDR3 size: 15 residues. CDR3 sequence: CASSFYGGVTGELFF. CDR3 DNA sequence: TGTGCCAGCAGCTTTTACGGGGGGGTCACCGGGGAGCTGTTTTTT. Full variable domain (remainder filled in from reference TRBV7-2 and TRBJ2-2): GAGVSQSPSNKVTEKGKDVELRCDPISGHTALYWYRQSLGQGLEFLIYFQGNSAPDKSGLPSDRFSAERTGGSVSTLTIQRTQQEDSAVYLCASSFYGGVTGELFFGEGSRLTVL.

CDR3 in DNA: TGCAGCGTTGACAGGGGGTCCTACAATGAGCAGTACTTC. Translation: CSVDRGSYNEQYF. The genes are TRBV29-1 and TRBJ2-7; 7 nucleotides agree with TRBD1. Germline values: CDR1 SQVTM, CDR2 ANQGSEA. The CDR3 runs to 13 residues. The V gene end was trimmed by 3 bases and the J gene end by 7 bases; junction bases not matched to a gene: 9.

Notes on this clonotype: One end of the junction is discordant with germline, which a read error may explain. The chain uses TRBV20-1 and TRBJ2-3; TRBD2 matches at 7 bases. The CDR3 loop spans 16 amino acids. Germline V lookup: CDR1 DFQATT, CDR2 SNEGSKA (reference sequence). Here the CDR3 DNA reads TGCGGTGCTAGAGATCGTGGGAGGGAAAGCACAGATACGCAGTATTTT. Encoded protein: CGARDRGRESTDTQYF.

This sequence joins TRBV5-1 and TRBJ1-2, with 9 bases fitting TRBD1. This CDR3 contains 15 residues. CDR1 and CDR2 (germline): SGHRS, YFSETQ. With V trimmed by 4 bases and J by 4 bases, 8 bases remained unmatched. The CDR3 is CASSDTGGDGYGYTF. Here the CDR3 DNA reads TGCGCCAGCAGCGACACAGGGGGCGATGGCTATGGCTACACCTTC.

CDR3 in amino acids: CASSPEGTLYNEQFF. The DNA of the CDR3 is TGTGCCAGCAGCCCGGAAGGCACTCTTTACAATGAGCAGTTCTTC. The V call is TRBV9, the J call TRBJ2-1; D call uncertain. Germline V CDR1 and CDR2: SGDLS, YYNGEE. The CDR3 length is 15 residues. V was pared by 4 bases and J by 4 bases, with 15 bases between.

This chain uses TRBV3-1 with TRBJ2-3; TRBD2 agrees at 9 bases. Germline V gene sequence: CDR1 LGHDT, CDR2 YNNKEL (reference sequence). The V segment lost 3 bases and the J segment 4 bases; nucleotides outside the gene matches: 8. The CDR3 covers 16 residues. Here the CDR3 DNA reads TGTGCCAGCAGCCAGTTCGGCGGGGGGGCCCCAGATACGCAGTATTTT. Translated, it gives CASSQFGGGAPDTQYF.

This clonotype was found a few times. The gene calls are TRBV6-2 or TRBV6-3 and TRBJ1-6, with TRBD1 identical over 7 bases. The germline V gene has CDR1 MNHEY and CDR2 SVGEGT. The junction had 10 bases not matched to a gene; V was cut back by 7 bases and J by 7 bases. CDR3 length equals 15 residues. DNA for the CDR3: TGTGCCAGCATTCGAGGACAGGTCCTGAATTCACCCCTCCACTTT. Translated, it gives CASIRGQVLNSPLHF.

This clonotype has a count of ten or more. The chain carries TRBV6-6 and TRBJ2-5; D uncertain. Germline CDR1 reads MNHNY; CDR2 reads SVGAGI (reference sequence). Between the trimmed V and J ends, which lost 7 bases and 1 base, there was a span of 10 bases. The CDR3 contains 13 residues. CDR3 coding DNA: TGTGCCAGCAAGCGCTACCCCCAAGAGACCCAGTACTTC. As protein: CASKRYPQETQYF.

This clonotype occurred a few times. This chain connects TRBV5-5 to TRBJ1-5; D call uncertain. V lost 1 base and J 3 bases, leaving 17 bases between the germline ends. The CDR3 extends over 17 amino acids. Germline CDR1 SGHKS, CDR2 YYEKEE (reference sequence). The CDR3 is CASSLKVIASDNQPQHF. Here the CDR3 DNA reads TGTGCCAGCAGCTTGAAGGTTATTGCCAGCGACAATCAGCCCCAGCATTTT.

The chain combines TRBV4-1 with TRBJ2-2; weak D call: TRBD1 (6 bases). The V end was cut by 1 base, the J end by 7 bases, with 13 bases between. Germline V gene sequence: CDR1 MGHRA, CDR2 YSYEKL. CDR3 length: 15 amino acids. CDR3 region: CASSQGPGAVGELFF. CDR3 DNA: TGCGCCAGCAGCCAAGGGCCAGGGGCTGTCGGGGAGCTGTTTTTT.

The table lists this clonotype with a count of one. The chain couples TRBV4-2 to TRBJ1-1; 8 nucleotides agree with TRBD1. CDR3 length: 16 residues. Germline lookup yields CDR1 LGHNA and CDR2 YNFKEQ. J was trimmed by 5 bases and V by 0 bases; bases with no gene match: 8. CDR3 coding DNA: TGTGCCAGCAGCCAAGATAGGGACAGGAGGGGGACTGAAGCTTTCTTT. Protein product: CASSQDRDRRGTEAFF.

For the CDR3, the DNA is TGTGCCAGCAGGGTCGGACTAGCGGGGGGAGATACGCAGTATTTT. Its translation: CASRVGLAGGDTQYF. The chain links TRBV2 to TRBJ2-3; 14 bases agree with TRBD2. The V gene end was trimmed by 6 bases and the J gene end by 5 bases; junction bases not matched to a gene: 4. Germline V gives CDR1 SNHLY, CDR2 FYNNEI. This CDR3 region has 15 residues.

Worth noting for this clonotype: One junction end does not reproduce the germline sequence, and a read error may be involved. This chain links TRBV5-1 with TRBJ1-1, with D uncertain. The germline gives CDR1 SGHRS, CDR2 YFSETQ. This CDR3 is 15 amino acids long. CDR3 sequence: CAGSSSGWTNTEAFF. CDR3 bases: TGCGCCGGCAGCTCGAGTGGGTGGACGAACACTGAAGCTTTCTTT.

This clonotype showed up many times. The chain uses TRBV5-1 and TRBJ2-5; D unresolved. The V end lost 0 bases, the J end lost 4 bases, and 7 bases lay between the germline ends. The CDR3 runs to 13 residues. In germline, CDR1 is SGHRS, CDR2 YFSETQ. CDR3 nucleotides: TGCGCCAGCAGCTTGGTTATAGGAGAGACCCAGTACTTC. Protein product: CASSLVIGETQYF.

V is TRBV5-6 and J is TRBJ2-3, with no clear D. Trimming stripped 6 bases from V and 5 bases from J, with 7 bases between. The CDR3 totals 11 residues. Germline V gives CDR1 SGHDT, CDR2 YYEEEE. The CDR3 reads CASNWGDTQYF. DNA for the CDR3: TGTGCCAGCAATTGGGGAGATACGCAGTATTTT.

This clonotype was seen more than once but under ten times. The J gene is TRBJ2-5, the V gene TRBV4-2; TRBD2 aligns across 11 bases. CDR1 and CDR2 (germline): LGHNA, YNFKEQ. The CDR3 loop spans 17 amino acids. J was trimmed by 5 bases and V by 5 bases; bases with no gene match: 13. The CDR3 reads CASSSFSGGELTETQYF. CDR3 nucleotide sequence: TGTGCCAGCAGCTCTTTTAGCGGGGGGGAATTGACGGAGACCCAGTACTTC.

The chain uses TRBV20-1 and TRBJ2-2; TRBD1 matches 8 bases. CDR1 is DFQATT, CDR2 SNEGSKA, per germline (reference sequence). The CDR3 runs to 14 residues. Losses at the gene ends were 4 bases for V and 7 bases for J; bases not matched to a gene: 8. CDR3 nucleotide sequence: TGCAGTGCTATAGACAGGGGCACCGGCGGGGAGCTGTTTTTT. This gives the protein CSAIDRGTGGELFF.

In the case of this clonotype: The junction does not match germline at one end; this may be a read error. The rearrangement links TRBV28 to TRBJ1-6, with TRBD1 matching 7 bases. This CDR3 spans 15 amino acids. CDR1 MDHEN and CDR2 SYDVKM come from the germline V gene. CDR3 DNA sequence: TGTGCCAGCGAACGGGACAGCTCCAATAATTCACCCCTCCACTTT. Its translation: CASERDSSNNSPLHF.

V is TRBV6-1 and J is TRBJ1-2; 7 bases match TRBD1. The germline gives CDR1 MNHNS, CDR2 SASEGT. The J segment lost 8 bases and the V segment lost 2 bases, leaving 8 bases of the junction unmatched. The CDR3 loop spans 14 amino acids. The CDR3 nucleotides are TGTGCCAGCAGTGAAACAGGGGTGGTTTTCGGCTACACCTTC. Amino acid sequence: CASSETGVVFGYTF.

The chain uses TRBV7-9 and TRBJ2-5, with 7 bases that match TRBD2. Per germline, CDR1 SEHNR and CDR2 FQNEAQ (reference sequence). The CDR3 sequence is 14 residues long. The V segment lost 1 base and the J segment 6 bases; nucleotides outside the gene matches: 5. This chain's CDR3 is CASSLGLAVQTQYF. DNA for the CDR3: TGTGCCAGCAGCTTAGGTCTAGCGGTGCAGACCCAGTACTTC.

This clonotype was counted a few times. V gene TRBV12-3 or TRBV12-4 combines with J gene TRBJ2-3, with D perhaps matching TRBD2 (5 bases). The length of the CDR3 is 15 residues. The germline V and J ends were trimmed by 0 bases and 2 bases, with 9 bases remaining between them. The CDR3 region has the DNA TGTGCCAGCAGTTTAGCCCCCGGGAACACAGATACGCAGTATTTT. The encoded protein is CASSLAPGNTDTQYF.